Listed below are T cell receptor beta chains from one sample, sequenced in a study of blood T cells in healthy people across ages. Via MiXCR, TCRdb re-called the 5' RACE reads, giving one row per CDR3 protein. This table holds about a million distinct CDR3 sequences, less than 45% found once. The specimen was blood. The origin of the receptors is a man aged 18-30 years in good health. CDR3s include the opening cysteine and the closing phenylalanine or tryptophan. The D gene is left open where the match is weak. Some rows mark clone size as missing; the rest say once, few, many or name a class of expanded clone.

once	TRBJ1-6	TRBV4-3	.	CASSQFRGGLYNSPLHF	TGCGCCAGCAGCCAATTCCGTGGGGGCCTTTATAATTCACCCCTCCACTTT
many	TRBJ2-5	TRBV7-2	.	CASSLVVNQETQYF	TGTGCCAGCAGCTTAGTGGTGAATCAAGAGACCCAGTACTTC
few	TRBJ2-5	TRBV7-2	.	CASSIGHNQETQYF	TGTGCCAGCAGCATAGGACACAACCAAGAGACCCAGTACTTC
few	TRBJ2-1	TRBV16	.	CASSQVSGESYNEQFF	TGTGCCAGCAGCCAAGTGTCAGGGGAATCCTACAATGAGCAGTTCTTC
few	TRBJ1-2	TRBV30	.	CAWFQGPWGFGYTF	TGTGCCTGGTTCCAGGGGCCCTGGGGTTTTGGCTACACCTTC
few	TRBJ2-7	TRBV6-6	.	CASSYSSLGEQYF	TGTGCCAGCAGTTACTCTAGTTTGGGCGAGCAGTACTTC
once	TRBJ2-1	TRBV7-6	TRBD1	CASSFPGQDRNEQFF	TGTGCCAGCAGCTTTCCGGGACAGGATCGCAATGAGCAGTTCTTC
few	TRBJ2-7	TRBV4-2	.	CASSHLIGRDFYEQYF	TGTGCCAGCAGCCACTTAATCGGGCGGGATTTCTACGAGCAGTACTTC
once	TRBJ2-3	TRBV11-2	.	CASSPDVETDTQYF	TGTGCCAGCAGCCCCGATGTGGAGACAGATACGCAGTATTTT
.	TRBJ2-1	TRBV29-1	TRBD2	CSVEGTSGSYNEQFF	TGCAGCGTCGAGGGGACTAGCGGTTCCTACAATGAGCAGTTCTTC
.	TRBJ2-3	TRBV6-5	TRBD2	CASSYSTSADTQYF	TGTGCCAGCAGTTACTCGACTAGCGCAGATACGCAGTATTTT
few	TRBJ2-1	TRBV4-1	.	CASSQDLNSRGDEQFF	TGCGCCAGCAGCCAAGATCTTAATAGCCGGGGAGATGAGCAGTTCTTC
few	TRBJ2-7	TRBV12-3/TRBV12-4	TRBD1	CASSLATGSYEQYF	TGTGCCAGCAGTTTAGCGACAGGGTCCTACGAGCAGTACTTC
few	TRBJ2-6	TRBV7-2	.	CASREMSSGANVLTF	TGTGCCAGTCGCGAGATGAGCTCTGGGGCCAACGTCCTGACTTTC
.	TRBJ1-2	TRBV12-3/TRBV12-4	.	CAGSSTGTYGYTF	TGTGCCGGCAGCTCCACAGGGACCTATGGCTACACCTTC
.	TRBJ1-1	TRBV3-1	.	CASSQVGGTYTEAFF	TGTGCCAGCAGCCAAGTTGGGGGGACCTACACTGAAGCTTTCTTT
few	TRBJ1-2	TRBV4-2	TRBD1	CASSQGDRGLYGYTF	TGTGCCAGCAGCCAAGGGGACAGGGGCCTCTATGGCTACACCTTC
few	TRBJ1-1	TRBV13	.	CASSPTDRTTEAFF	TGTGCCAGCAGCCCGACCGACAGGACCACTGAAGCTTTCTTT
once	TRBJ2-1	TRBV29-1	TRBD2	CSVEVPEWTSGGEETQFF	TGCAGCGTTGAAGTCCCAGAATGGACTAGCGGAGGAGAAGAGACCCAGTTCTTC
.	TRBJ1-2	TRBV4-3	TRBD1	CASSQYRGDGYTF	TGCGCCAGCAGCCAGTACAGGGGGGATGGCTACACCTTC
few	TRBJ1-5	TRBV7-2	.	CASSSQNNQPQHF	TGTGCCAGCAGCTCACAGAACAATCAGCCCCAGCATTTT
few	TRBJ1-2	TRBV12-3/TRBV12-4	.	CASSLKRTATDGYTF	TGTGCCAGCAGTTTAAAGCGGACAGCCACGGATGGCTACACCTTC
.	TRBJ1-1	TRBV4-1	.	CASSQERSRENTEAFF	TGCGCCAGCAGCCAAGAGAGAAGCAGGGAGAACACTGAAGCTTTCTTT